This T cell receptor (beta chain) was retrieved from a study of blood T cells in healthy people across ages. Alongside a J-beta primer mix, a sample-barcoded 5' primer served in a second PCR lasting about 7 to 12 cycles. Via MiXCR, TCRdb re-called the 5' RACE reads, giving one row per CDR3 protein. Here the sample spans 800,000 or so distinct CDR3 sequences, approximately 25% being singletons. This clonotype occurred a few times. The CDR3 totals 14 residues. CDR1 is SGHTA and CDR2 is FQGTGA in the germline V gene. Trimming took 4 bases from V and 6 from J; bases not matched to a gene: 7. These data also featured in a second study, about T cells of mothers and their children.

This sequence was found in a boy aged 5-17 years in good health. The rearrangement uses TRBV7-3 and TRBJ2-7; 9 bases are shared with TRBD1. Sequencing was done on a sample of blood. CDR3 region: CASSSDRGVSEQYF. The CDR3 DNA reads as TGTGCCAGCAGCTCCGACAGGGGGGTCTCCGAGCAGTACTTC.